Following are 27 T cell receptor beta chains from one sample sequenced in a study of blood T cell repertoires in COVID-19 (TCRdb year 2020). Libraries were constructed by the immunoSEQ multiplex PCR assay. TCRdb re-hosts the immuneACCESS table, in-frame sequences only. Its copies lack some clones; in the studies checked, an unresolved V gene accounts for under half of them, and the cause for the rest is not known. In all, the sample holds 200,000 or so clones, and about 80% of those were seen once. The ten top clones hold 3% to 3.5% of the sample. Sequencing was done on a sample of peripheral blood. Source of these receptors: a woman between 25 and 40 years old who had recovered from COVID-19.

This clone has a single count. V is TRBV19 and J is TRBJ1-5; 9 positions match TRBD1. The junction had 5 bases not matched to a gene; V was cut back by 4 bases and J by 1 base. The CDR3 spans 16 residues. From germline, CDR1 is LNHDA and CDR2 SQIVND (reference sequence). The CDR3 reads CASSRDRESSNQPQHF. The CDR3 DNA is TGTGCCAGTAGTAGGGACAGGGAGTCGAGCAATCAGCCCCAGCATTTT.

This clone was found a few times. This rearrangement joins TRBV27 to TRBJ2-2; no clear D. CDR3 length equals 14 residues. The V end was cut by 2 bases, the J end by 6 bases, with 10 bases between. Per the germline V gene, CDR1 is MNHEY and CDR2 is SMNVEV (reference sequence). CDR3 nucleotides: TGTGCCAGCAGTTTAAAGGCGGTCCCCGGGGAGCTGTTTTTT. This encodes CASSLKAVPGELFF.

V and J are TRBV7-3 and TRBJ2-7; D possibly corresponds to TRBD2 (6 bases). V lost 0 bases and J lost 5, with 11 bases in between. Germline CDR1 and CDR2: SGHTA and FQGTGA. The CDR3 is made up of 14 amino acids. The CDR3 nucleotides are TGTGCCAGCAGCTTAACGGCTAGCGTCCACGAGCAGTACTTC. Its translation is CASSLTASVHEQYF. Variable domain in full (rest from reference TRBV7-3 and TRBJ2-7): GAGVSQTPSNKVTEKGKYVELRCDPISGHTALYWYRQSLGQGPEFLIYFQGTGAADDSGLPNDRFFAVRPEGSVSTLKIQRTERGDSAVYLCASSLTASVHEQYFGPGTRLTVT.

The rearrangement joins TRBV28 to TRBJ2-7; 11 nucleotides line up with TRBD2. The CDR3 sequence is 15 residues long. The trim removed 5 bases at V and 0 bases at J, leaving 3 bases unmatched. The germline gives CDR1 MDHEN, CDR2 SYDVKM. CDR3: CASSPGLAGSYEQYF. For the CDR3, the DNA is TGTGCCAGCAGTCCCGGACTAGCGGGCTCCTACGAGCAGTACTTC. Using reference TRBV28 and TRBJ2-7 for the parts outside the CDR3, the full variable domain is DVKVTQSSRYLVKRTGEKVFLECVQDMDHENMFWYRQDPGLGLRLIYFSYDVKMKEKGDIPEGYSVSREKKERFSLILESASTNQTSMYLCASSPGLAGSYEQYFGPGTRLTVT.

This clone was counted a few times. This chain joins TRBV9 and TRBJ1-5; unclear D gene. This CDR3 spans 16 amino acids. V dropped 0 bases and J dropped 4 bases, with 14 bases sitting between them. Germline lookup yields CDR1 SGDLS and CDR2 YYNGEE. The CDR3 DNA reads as TGTGCCAGCAGCGTAGGCCCTTCTCCGGGGAATCAGCCCCAGCATTTT. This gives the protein CASSVGPSPGNQPQHF. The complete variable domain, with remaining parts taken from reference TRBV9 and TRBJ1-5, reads DSGVTQTPKHLITATGQRVTLRCSPRSGDLSVYWYQQSLDQGLQFLIQYYNGEERAKGNILERFSAQQFPDLHSELNLSSLELGDSALYFCASSVGPSPGNQPQHFGDGTRLSIL.

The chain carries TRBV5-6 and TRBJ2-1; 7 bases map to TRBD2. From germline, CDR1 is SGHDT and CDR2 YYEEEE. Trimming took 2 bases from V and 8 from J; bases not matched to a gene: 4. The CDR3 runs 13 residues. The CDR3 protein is CASSLEAGDEQFF. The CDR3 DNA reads TGTGCCAGCAGCTTAGAGGCGGGGGATGAGCAGTTCTTC. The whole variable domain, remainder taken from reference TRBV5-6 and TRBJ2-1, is DAGVTQSPTHLIKTRGQQVTLRCSPKSGHDTVSWYQQALGQGPQFIFQYYEEEERQRGNFPDRFSGHQFPNYSSELNVNALLLGDSALYLCASSLEAGDEQFFGPGTRLTVL.

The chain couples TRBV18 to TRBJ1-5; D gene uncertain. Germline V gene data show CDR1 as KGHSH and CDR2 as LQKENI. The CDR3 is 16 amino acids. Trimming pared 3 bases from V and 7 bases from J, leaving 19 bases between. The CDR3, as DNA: TGTGCCAGCTCACCCGAGACTCACTCTTCAACCCAGCCCCAGCATTTT. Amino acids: CASSPETHSSTQPQHF. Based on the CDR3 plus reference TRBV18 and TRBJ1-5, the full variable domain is NAGVMQNPRHLVRRRGQEARLRCSPMKGHSHVYWYRQLPEEGLKFMVYLQKENIIDESGMPKERFSAEFPKEGPSILRIQQVVRGDSAAYFCASSPETHSSTQPQHFGDGTRLSIL.

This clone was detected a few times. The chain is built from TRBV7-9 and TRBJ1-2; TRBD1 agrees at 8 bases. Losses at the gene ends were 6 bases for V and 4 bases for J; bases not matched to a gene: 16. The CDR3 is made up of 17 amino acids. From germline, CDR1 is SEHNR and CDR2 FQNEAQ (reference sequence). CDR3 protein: CASRLTTPADRAYGYTF. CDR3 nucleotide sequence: TGTGCCAGCAGGCTCACAACCCCAGCGGACAGGGCCTATGGCTACACCTTC.

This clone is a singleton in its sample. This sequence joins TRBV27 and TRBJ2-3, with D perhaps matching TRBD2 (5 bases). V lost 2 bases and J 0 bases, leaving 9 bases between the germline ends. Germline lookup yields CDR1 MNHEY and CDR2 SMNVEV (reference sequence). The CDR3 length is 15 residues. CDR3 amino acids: CASSLGSASTDTQYF. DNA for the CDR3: TGTGCCAGCAGTTTAGGGAGCGCCAGCACAGATACGCAGTATTTT.

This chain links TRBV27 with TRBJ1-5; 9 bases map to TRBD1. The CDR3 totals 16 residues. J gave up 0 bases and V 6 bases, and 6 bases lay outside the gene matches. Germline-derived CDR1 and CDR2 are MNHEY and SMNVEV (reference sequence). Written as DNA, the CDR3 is TGTGCCAGCAGCCGACAGGGGGGGGGTAGCAATCAGCCCCAGCATTTT. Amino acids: CASSRQGGGSNQPQHF.

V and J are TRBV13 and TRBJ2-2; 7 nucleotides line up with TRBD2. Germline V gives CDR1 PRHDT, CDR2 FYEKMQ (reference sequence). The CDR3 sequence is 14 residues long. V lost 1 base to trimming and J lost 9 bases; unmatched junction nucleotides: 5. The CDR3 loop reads CASSLDPTSRELFF. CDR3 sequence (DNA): TGTGCCAGCAGCTTAGACCCGACTAGCCGGGAGCTGTTTTTT. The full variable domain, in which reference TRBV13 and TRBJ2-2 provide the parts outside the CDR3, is AAGVIQSPRHLIKEKRETATLKCYPIPRHDTVYWYQQGPGQDPQFLISFYEKMQSDKGSIPDRFSAQQFSDYHSELNMSSLELGDSALYFCASSLDPTSRELFFGEGSRLTVL.

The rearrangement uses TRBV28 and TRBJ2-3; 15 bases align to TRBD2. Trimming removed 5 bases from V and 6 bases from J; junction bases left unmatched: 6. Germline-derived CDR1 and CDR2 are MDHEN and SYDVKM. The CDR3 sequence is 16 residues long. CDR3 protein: CASSRWTSGRGDTQYF. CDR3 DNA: TGTGCCAGCAGTCGATGGACTAGCGGGAGGGGGGATACGCAGTATTTT.

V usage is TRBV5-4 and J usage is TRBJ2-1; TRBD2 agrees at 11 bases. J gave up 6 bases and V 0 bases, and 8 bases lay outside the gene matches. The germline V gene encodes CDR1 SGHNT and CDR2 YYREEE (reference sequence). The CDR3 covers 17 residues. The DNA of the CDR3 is TGTGCCAGCAGCTTGGATTCGTACACTAGCGGGGGCAATGAGCAGTTCTTC. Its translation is CASSLDSYTSGGNEQFF.

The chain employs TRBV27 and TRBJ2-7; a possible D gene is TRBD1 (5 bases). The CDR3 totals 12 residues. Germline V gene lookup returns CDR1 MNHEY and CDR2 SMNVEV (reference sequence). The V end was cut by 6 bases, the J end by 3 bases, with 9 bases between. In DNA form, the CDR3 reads TGTGCCAGCAGGAAGACAGACTACGAGCAGTACTTC. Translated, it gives CASRKTDYEQYF.

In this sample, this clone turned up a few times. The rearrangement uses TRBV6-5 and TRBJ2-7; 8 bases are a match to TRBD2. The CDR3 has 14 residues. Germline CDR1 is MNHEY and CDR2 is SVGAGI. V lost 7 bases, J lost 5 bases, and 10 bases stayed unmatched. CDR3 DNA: TGTGCCAGCATCGTTAGCGGGAATAGCCACGAGCAGTACTTC. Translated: CASIVSGNSHEQYF.

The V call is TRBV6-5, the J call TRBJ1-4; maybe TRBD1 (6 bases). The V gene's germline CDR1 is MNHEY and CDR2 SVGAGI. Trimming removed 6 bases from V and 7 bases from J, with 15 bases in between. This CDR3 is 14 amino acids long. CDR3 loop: CASRGGGKREKLFF. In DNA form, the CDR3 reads TGTGCCAGCAGGGGAGGGGGAAAGCGTGAAAAACTGTTTTTT.

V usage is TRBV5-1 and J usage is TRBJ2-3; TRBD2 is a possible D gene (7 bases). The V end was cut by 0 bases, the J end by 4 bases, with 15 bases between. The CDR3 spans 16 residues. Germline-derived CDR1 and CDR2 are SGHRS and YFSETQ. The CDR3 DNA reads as TGCGCCAGCAGCTTGGGAAGGGGGAGGGTACCAGATACGCAGTATTTT. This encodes CASSLGRGRVPDTQYF.

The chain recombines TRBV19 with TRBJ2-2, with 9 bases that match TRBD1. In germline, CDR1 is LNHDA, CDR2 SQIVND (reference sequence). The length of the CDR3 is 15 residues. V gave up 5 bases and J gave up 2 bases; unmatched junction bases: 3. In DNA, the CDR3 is TGTGCCAGTAGTTCACAGGGGGCTAACACCGGGGAGCTGTTTTTT. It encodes CASSSQGANTGELFF.

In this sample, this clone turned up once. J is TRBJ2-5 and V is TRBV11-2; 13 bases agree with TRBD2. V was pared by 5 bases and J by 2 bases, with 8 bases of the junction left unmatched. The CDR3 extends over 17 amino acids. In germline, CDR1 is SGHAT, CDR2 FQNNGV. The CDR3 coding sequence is TGTGCCAGCAGCATCAGGACTAGCGGGAGTTATCAAGAGACCCAGTACTTC. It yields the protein CASSIRTSGSYQETQYF.

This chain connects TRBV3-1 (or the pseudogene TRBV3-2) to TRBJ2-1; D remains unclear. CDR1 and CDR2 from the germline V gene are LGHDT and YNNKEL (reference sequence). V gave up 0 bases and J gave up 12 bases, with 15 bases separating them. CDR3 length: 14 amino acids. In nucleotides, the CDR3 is TGTGCCAGCAGCCAAGATGACACCCCTGTAGGGCAGTTCTTC. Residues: CASSQDDTPVGQFF.

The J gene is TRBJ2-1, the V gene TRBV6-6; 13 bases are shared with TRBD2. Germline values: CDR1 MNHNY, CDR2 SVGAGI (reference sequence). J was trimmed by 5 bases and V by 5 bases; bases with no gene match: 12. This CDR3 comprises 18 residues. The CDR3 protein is CASSLGTSGIWGNNEQFF. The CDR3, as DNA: TGTGCCAGCAGTCTAGGGACTAGCGGGATCTGGGGCAACAATGAGCAGTTCTTC.

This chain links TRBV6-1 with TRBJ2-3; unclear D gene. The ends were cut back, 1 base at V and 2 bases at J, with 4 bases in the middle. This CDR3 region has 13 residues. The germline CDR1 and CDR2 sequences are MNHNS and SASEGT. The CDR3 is CASSEGHTDTQYF. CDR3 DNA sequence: TGTGCCAGCAGTGAAGGTCACACAGATACGCAGTATTTT.

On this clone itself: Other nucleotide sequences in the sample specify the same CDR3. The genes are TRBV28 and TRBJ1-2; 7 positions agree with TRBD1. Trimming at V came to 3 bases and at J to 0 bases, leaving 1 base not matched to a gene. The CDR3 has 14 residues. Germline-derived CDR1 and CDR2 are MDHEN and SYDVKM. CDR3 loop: CASSLGQPNYGYTF. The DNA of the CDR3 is TGTGCCAGCAGTTTGGGACAGCCTAACTATGGCTACACCTTC.

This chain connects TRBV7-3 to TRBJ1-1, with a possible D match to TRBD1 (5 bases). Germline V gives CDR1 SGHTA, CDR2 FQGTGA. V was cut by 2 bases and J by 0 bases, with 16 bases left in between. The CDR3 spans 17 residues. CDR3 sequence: CASSLHSGRAMNTEAFF. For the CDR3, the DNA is TGTGCCAGCAGCTTACATTCGGGCAGGGCCATGAACACTGAAGCTTTCTTT.

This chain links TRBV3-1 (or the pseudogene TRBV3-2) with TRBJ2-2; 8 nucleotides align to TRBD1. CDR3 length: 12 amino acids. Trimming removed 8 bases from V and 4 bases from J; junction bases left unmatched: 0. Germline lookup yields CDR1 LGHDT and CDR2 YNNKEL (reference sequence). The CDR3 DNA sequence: TGTGCCAGCGGACAGGGCACCGGGGAGCTGTTTTTT. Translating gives CASGQGTGELFF.

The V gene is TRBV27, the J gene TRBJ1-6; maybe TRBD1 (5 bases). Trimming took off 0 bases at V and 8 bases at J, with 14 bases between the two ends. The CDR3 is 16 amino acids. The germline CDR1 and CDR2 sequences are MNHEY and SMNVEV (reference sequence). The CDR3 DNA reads TGTGCCAGCAGTTTATCTCCGGGGGACGGGGATTCACCCCTCCACTTT. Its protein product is CASSLSPGDGDSPLHF.

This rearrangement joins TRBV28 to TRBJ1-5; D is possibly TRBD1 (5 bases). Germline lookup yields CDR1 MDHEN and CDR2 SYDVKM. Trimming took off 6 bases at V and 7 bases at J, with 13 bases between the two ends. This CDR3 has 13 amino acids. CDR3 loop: CASSSGTGQPQHF. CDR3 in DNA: TGTGCCAGCAGCAGCGGGACGGGGCAGCCCCAGCATTTT.